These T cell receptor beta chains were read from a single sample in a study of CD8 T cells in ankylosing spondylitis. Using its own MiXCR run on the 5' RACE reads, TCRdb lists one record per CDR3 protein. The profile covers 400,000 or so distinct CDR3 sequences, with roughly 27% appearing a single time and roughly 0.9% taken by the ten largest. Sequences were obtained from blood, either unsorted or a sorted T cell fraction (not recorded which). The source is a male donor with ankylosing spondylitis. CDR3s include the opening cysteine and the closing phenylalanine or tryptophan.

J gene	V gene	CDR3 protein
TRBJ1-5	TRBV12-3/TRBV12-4	CASSRTGNNQPQHF
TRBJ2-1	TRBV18	CASSQLAGVDNEQFF
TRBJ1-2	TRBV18	CASSPDPGAPRYGYTF
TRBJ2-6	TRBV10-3	CAISVFSPSGANVLTF
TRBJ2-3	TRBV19	CASSIWDGESTDTQYF
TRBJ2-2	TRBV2	CASSAWDLGELFF
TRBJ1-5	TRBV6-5	CASSYSQGMGQPQHF
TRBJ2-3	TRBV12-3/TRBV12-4	CASSPNTGADTQYF
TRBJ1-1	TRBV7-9	CASSGRVGLSTSEAFF
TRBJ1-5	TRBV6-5	CASSTLRAASNQPQHF
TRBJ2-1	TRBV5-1	CASTRGQAAAHGSYNEQFF
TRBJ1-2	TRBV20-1	CSVLDSGYYGYTF
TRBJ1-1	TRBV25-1	CASSESGGQRNTEAFF
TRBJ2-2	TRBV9	CASSTLSGTGELFF
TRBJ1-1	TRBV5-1	CASIPTGENTEAFF
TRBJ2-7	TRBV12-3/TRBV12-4	CASSSLRGGRDHEQYF
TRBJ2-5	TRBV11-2	CASSLDGPGAQYF
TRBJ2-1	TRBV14	CASSPRDRDYNEQFF
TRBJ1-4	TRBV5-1	CASSPGSNEKLFF
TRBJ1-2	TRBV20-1	CSASYGGSYTF
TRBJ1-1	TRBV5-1	CASSLRTGRVNTEAFF
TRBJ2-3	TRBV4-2	CASSQDRERLTDTQYF
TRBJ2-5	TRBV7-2	CASSFRGTQYF
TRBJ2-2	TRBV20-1	CSARALGRRTGELFF
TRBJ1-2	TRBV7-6	CASSLNTGVYGYTF
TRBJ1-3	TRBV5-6	CASSSPASGNTIYF
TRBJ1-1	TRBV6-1	CASSEVDLLSTEAFF
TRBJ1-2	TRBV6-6	CASSGPGRDGYTF
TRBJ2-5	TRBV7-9	CASSLGVGGQETQYF
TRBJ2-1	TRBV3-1	CASSQDVLAGNEQFF
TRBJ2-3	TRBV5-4	CASSSPVEGDTQYF
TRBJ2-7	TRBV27	CASSLVGQGYFYEQYF
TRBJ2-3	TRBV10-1	CASSVGLAGPSTDTQYF
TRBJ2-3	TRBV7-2	CASSQDRAEDTQYF
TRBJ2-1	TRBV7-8	CASTPFGQRDNEQFF
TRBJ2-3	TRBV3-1	CASSQGLAGGSTDTQYF
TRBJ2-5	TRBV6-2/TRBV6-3	CASSYGSGRGTQYF
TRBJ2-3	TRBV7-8	CASSPRTGGSTDTQYF
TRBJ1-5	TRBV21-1	CASSTTGGHREQPQHF
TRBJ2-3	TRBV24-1	CATSPGRRRDTQYF
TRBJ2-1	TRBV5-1	CASSLGLAGRSSYNEQFF
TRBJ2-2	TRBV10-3	CAMRGHPNTGELFF
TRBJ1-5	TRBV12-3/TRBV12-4	CASSSPGTGNNQPQHF
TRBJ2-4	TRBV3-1	CASSHMENIQYF
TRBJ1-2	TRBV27	CASSLWLGSGYTF
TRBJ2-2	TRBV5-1	CASTWDPSRTGELFF
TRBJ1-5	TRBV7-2	CASSLAGLNNQPQHF
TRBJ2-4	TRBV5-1	CASSLDGLKNIQYF
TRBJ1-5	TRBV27	CASSPDSPYQPQHF
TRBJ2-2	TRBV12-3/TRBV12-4	CASRISSTGELFF